A single sample gave rise to the 5 T cell receptor beta chains below, sequenced in a study of shared clonotypes between healthy human individuals. Repertoires were generated with immunoSEQ multiplex PCR, while TCRdb's copy carries only in-frame clones and drops some. In the table there are over 850,000 clones, around three quarters of which are singletons. The sample comprised memory CD4+ T cells from PBMCs. Described subset: CD45RA-negative fraction. These receptors were collected from a man between 18 and 29 years old in good health. Some clones in this sample may be carry-over from other donors' samples.

The V gene is TRBV29-1, the J gene TRBJ1-2; tentative D call: TRBD1 (5 bases). V shed 1 base and J shed 4 bases, with 16 bases lying between them. The CDR3 is 15 amino acids. CDR1 and CDR2 from the germline V gene are SQVTM and ANQGSEA. This CDR3 is CSVEVPGRLRYGYTF. CDR3 nucleotides: TGCAGCGTTGAAGTCCCGGGACGTCTCCGCTATGGCTACACCTTC.

This rearrangement joins TRBV5-1 to TRBJ2-5; 8 bases are a match to TRBD2. The germline V gene encodes CDR1 SGHRS and CDR2 YFSETQ. This CDR3 contains 14 residues. V shed 4 bases, J shed 4 bases, and the junction held 6 bases outside the gene matches. The CDR3 DNA sequence: TGCGCCAGCAGCGGCAGCGGGAGAGGAGAGACCCAGTACTTC. This encodes CASSGSGRGETQYF. The entire variable domain, with the rest obtained from reference TRBV5-1 and TRBJ2-5, is as follows: KAGVTQTPRYLIKTRGQQVTLSCSPISGHRSVSWYQQTPGQGLQFLFEYFSETQRNKGNFPGRFSGRQFSNSRSEMNVSTLELGDSALYLCASSGSGRGETQYFGPGTRLLVL.

The rearrangement joins TRBV6-5 to TRBJ2-7; 10 nucleotides line up with TRBD1. Germline CDR1 is MNHEY and CDR2 is SVGAGI. The CDR3 is 13 residues long. The V segment lost 7 bases and the J segment 6 bases; nucleotides outside the gene matches: 6. The CDR3 bases are TGTGCCAGCACTGGGACAGGGGCCCCCGAGCAGTACTTC. Protein: CASTGTGAPEQYF.

V usage is TRBV10-3 and J usage is TRBJ2-5; TRBD2 aligns across 8 bases. CDR1 and CDR2 (germline): ENHRY, SYGVKD. V lost 0 bases, J lost 4 bases, and 13 bases stayed unmatched. This CDR3 comprises 18 residues. The DNA of the CDR3 is TGTGCCATCAGTGAGTCGACGGGTTATGGCACTAGCGGAGAGACCCAGTACTTC. This sequence encodes CAISESTGYGTSGETQYF.

The chain uses TRBV7-9 and TRBJ1-2, with TRBD1 identical over 7 bases. The germline V gene has CDR1 SEHNR and CDR2 FQNEAQ (reference sequence). This CDR3 spans 15 amino acids. The trim removed 2 bases at V and 3 bases at J, leaving 6 bases unmatched. CDR3 in DNA: TGTGCCAGCAGCTTAAACAGGGGCCGCCACTATGGCTACACCTTC. Protein: CASSLNRGRHYGYTF.